The source of this T cell receptor beta chain is a study of cytomegalovirus exposure and HLA in healthy donors. TCRdb's table, derived via immunoSEQ multiplex PCR, lists solely in-frame clones and lacks some. The repertoire holds about 350,000 clones, with roughly 87% as singletons. The material sequenced was PBMCs. The source is a woman younger than 45 in good health and CMV-seropositive.

Here the CDR3 DNA reads TGTGCCAGCAGCCAAGACATCGGGCCAGGGGACTTTGGCGAAAAACTGTTTTTT. Protein: CASSQDIGPGDFGEKLFF. This chain connects TRBV14 to TRBJ1-4, with D maybe TRBD1 (6 bases). Germline loops: CDR1 SGHDN, CDR2 FVKESK. The CDR3 is made up of 18 amino acids. Trimming left V 0 bases short and J 8 bases short, with 22 bases between.